Presented here are 6 T cell receptor beta chains from one specimen sequenced in a study of blood T cell repertoires in COVID-19. The method was immunoSEQ multiplex PCR; TCRdb's version includes in-frame clones alone and lacks a portion of them. Counted here are more than 70,000 clones, 86% occurring once; the ten biggest clones make up 0.95% to 1.5%. Sequenced material: peripheral blood. Receptor source: a man older than 75 with active or convalescent COVID-19.

The chain carries TRBV7-9 and TRBJ2-5; 11 bases match TRBD2. This CDR3 is 15 amino acids long. From germline, CDR1 is SEHNR and CDR2 FQNEAQ (reference sequence). Germline trimming cut 5 bases from V and 5 bases from J; bases unmatched to any gene: 7. This chain's CDR3 is CASSVRLAGHETQYF. Written as DNA, the CDR3 is TGTGCCAGCAGCGTCAGACTAGCGGGACACGAGACCCAGTACTTC.

This clone showed up just once. The chain is built from TRBV15 and TRBJ2-1; 13 bases map to TRBD2. The V gene end was trimmed by 0 bases and the J gene end by 5 bases; junction bases not matched to a gene: 1. The CDR3 loop spans 16 amino acids. Germline lookup yields CDR1 LNHNV and CDR2 YYDKDF (reference sequence). CDR3 sequence: CATSRELAGGNNEQFF. DNA of the CDR3: TGTGCCACCAGCAGAGAACTAGCGGGGGGGAACAATGAGCAGTTCTTC.

The V gene is TRBV28, the J gene TRBJ1-3; the D gene is possibly TRBD1 (6 bases). Trimming shortened V by 5 bases and J by 1 base, and 12 bases separated the two germline ends. The V gene's germline CDR1 is MDHEN and CDR2 SYDVKM. This CDR3 is 15 amino acids long. CDR3 protein: CASSPGDTSGNTIYF. The CDR3 DNA reads as TGTGCCAGCAGTCCCGGGGACACTTCTGGAAACACCATATATTTT. The full variable domain, its missing parts supplied by reference TRBV28 and TRBJ1-3, is DVKVTQSSRYLVKRTGEKVFLECVQDMDHENMFWYRQDPGLGLRLIYFSYDVKMKEKGDIPEGYSVSREKKERFSLILESASTNQTSMYLCASSPGDTSGNTIYFGEGSWLTVV.

The chain carries TRBV20-1 and TRBJ2-1; D is uncertain. Trimming shortened V by 3 bases and J by 9 bases, and 12 bases separated the two germline ends. The germline CDR1 and CDR2 sequences are DFQATT and SNEGSKA (reference sequence). The CDR3 loop spans 12 amino acids. CDR3 DNA: TGCAGTGCTAGTTGGAGTATAGGTGAGCAGTTCTTC. It codes for CSASWSIGEQFF.

The chain links TRBV9 to TRBJ2-1, with a possible D match to TRBD2 (6 bases). The V gene's germline CDR1 is SGDLS and CDR2 YYNGEE. The CDR3 is made up of 16 amino acids. Trimming removed 6 bases from V and 0 bases from J, with 16 bases in between. CDR3 DNA: TGTGCCAGCAATCGGGACTGGTCGAGCTCCTACAATGAGCAGTTCTTC. Translated, it gives CASNRDWSSSYNEQFF.

The chain carries TRBV5-1 and TRBJ2-3, with a weak D call TRBD2 (5 bases). The V gene's germline CDR1 is SGHRS and CDR2 YFSETQ. Deletions cut 4 bases from V and 4 bases from J, with 16 bases between. There are 15 residues in the CDR3. The CDR3 DNA follows: TGCGCCAGCAGCGGGTCGGGAAATCGTGCAGATACGCAGTATTTT. It specifies CASSGSGNRADTQYF. Full variable domain (remainder filled in from reference TRBV5-1 and TRBJ2-3): KAGVTQTPRYLIKTRGQQVTLSCSPISGHRSVSWYQQTPGQGLQFLFEYFSETQRNKGNFPGRFSGRQFSNSRSEMNVSTLELGDSALYLCASSGSGNRADTQYFGPGTRLTVL.